This T cell receptor (beta chain) was sequenced during a study of shared clonotypes between healthy human individuals. Every subset had its genomic DNA shared out evenly among several immunoSEQ plates. The method was immunoSEQ multiplex PCR; TCRdb's version includes in-frame clones alone and lacks a portion of them. The table lists around 940,000 clones, over 75% of them singletons, with around 1.4% in the top ten. The germline CDR1 and CDR2 sequences are SEHNR and FQNEAQ (reference sequence). The CDR3 runs 13 residues. V lost 5 bases to trimming and J lost 8 bases; unmatched junction nucleotides: 7. Findings of the study overall: Some clonotypes were shared by all four sorted-subset donors, while others were not shared. The non-shared ones had lower generation probabilities than the shared ones.

This clone was seen a handful of times. Its target is unknown. Sequences were obtained from memory CD4+ T cells sorted from blood. Described subset: CD45RA-negative fraction. The J gene is TRBJ1-2, the V gene TRBV7-9; 8 bases map to TRBD1. The origin of this receptor is a man younger than 35 in good health. In nucleotides, the CDR3 is TGTGCCAGCAGCGGCGCAGGGGGCTGGGGCTACACCTTC. Translation gives CASSGAGGWGYTF. Combining the CDR3 with reference TRBV7-9 and TRBJ1-2 gives the whole variable domain DTGVSQNPRHKITKRGQNVTFRCDPISEHNRLYWYRQTLGQGPEFLTYFQNEAQLEKSRLLSDRFSAERPKGSFSTLEIQRTEQGDSAMYLCASSGAGGWGYTFGSGTRLTVV.